What follows are 32 T cell receptor beta chains derived from one specimen sequenced in a study of T-cell reconstitution after alpha-beta-depleted transplantation in children. Study-wide points: Hyperexpanded clones declined; after one year, newly produced T cells mostly supplied diversity.

Preparing the TCRbeta library involved the use of unique molecular identifiers. TCRdb itself ran the PCR reads through MiXCR, one entry per CDR3 protein. The table has around 270,000 distinct CDR3 sequences, roughly 7.8% seen once. These receptors have no known antigen. Sample: peripheral blood, taken 360 days after TCRalphabeta/CD19-depleted stem cell transplant. These receptors were taken from a female patient younger than 10 who had a stem cell transplant for Fanconi anemia, so the T cells may come from the graft donor.

This clonotype occurred a few times. This rearrangement joins TRBV6-2 or TRBV6-3 to TRBJ2-7, with D possibly TRBD1 on 5 matching bases. The germline CDR1 and CDR2 sequences are MNHEY and SVGEGT. The ends were cut back, 2 bases at V and 3 bases at J, with 17 bases in the middle. CDR3 length: 16 residues. The CDR3 bases are TGTGCCAGCAGTTACCGGCCTGTCCAGGGCAACTACGAGCAGTACTTC. Its protein product is CASSYRPVQGNYEQYF.

This clonotype was detected many times. The chain joins TRBV5-1 to TRBJ1-1; D is unclear. V lost 4 bases and J 11 bases, leaving 18 bases between the germline ends. The germline CDR1 and CDR2 sequences are SGHRS and YFSETQ. The CDR3 spans 13 residues. The DNA for the CDR3 is TGCGCCAGCAGCCTGGATAGGCACTTGGAGGCTTTCTTT. Its translation: CASSLDRHLEAFF.

This clonotype was recorded at least ten times. The chain is built from TRBV4-2 and TRBJ2-7, with unresolved D. V was clipped by 0 bases and J by 3 bases, with 12 bases between them. The CDR3 spans 15 residues. Germline lookup yields CDR1 LGHNA and CDR2 YNFKEQ. In DNA, the CDR3 is TGTGCCAGCAGCCAAGATGCACAGTACCTCTACGAGCAGTACTTC. It translates to CASSQDAQYLYEQYF.

This clonotype was detected many times. The rearrangement links TRBV20-1 to TRBJ1-2; D is unresolved. V dropped 2 bases and J dropped 4 bases, with 11 bases sitting between them. There are 13 residues in the CDR3. Germline assignment: CDR1 DFQATT and CDR2 SNEGSKA (reference sequence). DNA for the CDR3: TGCAGTGCTAGATCTGCTATAATCTATGGCTACACCTTC. Its protein is CSARSAIIYGYTF.

This clonotype was seen repeatedly, ten times or more. The chain joins TRBV4-2 to TRBJ2-7; TRBD2 matches at 7 bases. Germline assignment: CDR1 LGHNA and CDR2 YNFKEQ. V gave up 0 bases and J gave up 6 bases; unmatched junction bases: 8. This CDR3 spans 15 amino acids. CDR3 in amino acids: CASSQDFGGSGEQYF. CDR3 DNA sequence: TGTGCCAGCAGCCAAGATTTTGGCGGGAGCGGCGAGCAGTACTTC.

The chain's CDR3 is CASSAWPSEAFF. The CDR3, as DNA: TGTGCCAGCAGCGCCTGGCCAAGTGAAGCTTTCTTT. The V call is TRBV7-9, the J call TRBJ1-1; no clear D. The CDR3 contains 12 residues. V was cut by 5 bases and J by 7 bases, with 11 bases left in between. Germline CDR1 and CDR2: SEHNR and FQNEAQ (reference sequence).

This clonotype was detected ten times or more. This chain joins TRBV4-2 and TRBJ2-7; D might be TRBD1 (6 bases). The CDR3 extends over 16 amino acids. Per the germline V gene, CDR1 is LGHNA and CDR2 is YNFKEQ. V shed 4 bases and J shed 1 base, with 17 bases lying between them. DNA for the CDR3: TGTGCCAGCAGCCGTGGGTCAGGGGAACATTCCTACGAGCAGTACTTC. It codes for CASSRGSGEHSYEQYF.

This clonotype has only a few counts. The rearrangement joins TRBV4-3 to TRBJ2-7, with 7 nucleotides matching TRBD1. Trimming removed 3 bases from V and 0 bases from J; junction bases left unmatched: 8. The CDR3 covers 16 residues. Germline V gives CDR1 LGHNA, CDR2 YSLEER. Here the CDR3 reads CASSQHTGVRSYEQYF. CDR3 DNA: TGCGCCAGCAGCCAGCATACAGGGGTACGCTCCTACGAGCAGTACTTC.

This clonotype was found many times. The chain recombines TRBV27 with TRBJ2-7, with unresolved D. From germline, CDR1 is MNHEY and CDR2 SMNVEV (reference sequence). The CDR3 sequence is 12 residues long. Trimming pared 6 bases from V and 2 bases from J, leaving 8 bases between. The CDR3 DNA reads TGTGCCAGCAGGACCCCTCCCTACGAGCAGTACTTC. It translates to CASRTPPYEQYF.

This clonotype was detected ten times or more. The chain couples TRBV20-1 to TRBJ2-1; D remains unclear. This CDR3 is 11 amino acids long. With 3 bases removed from V and 9 bases from J, the gap between germline ends came to 9 bases. Germline V gives CDR1 DFQATT, CDR2 SNEGSKA (reference sequence). CDR3 sequence (DNA): TGCAGTGCTAGCTACCCCGGTGAGCAGTTCTTC. As protein: CSASYPGEQFF.

This clonotype was recorded a few times. The CDR3 loop reads CASSAPPGRTTTDTQYF. In DNA form, the CDR3 reads TGTGCCAGCAGCGCCCCCCCCGGACGGACAACCACAGATACGCAGTATTTT. The rearrangement joins TRBV9 to TRBJ2-3; perhaps TRBD1 as D (5 bases). Looked up from germline, CDR1 is SGDLS and CDR2 is YYNGEE. V lost 3 bases and J lost 2, with 19 bases in between. The CDR3 extends over 17 amino acids.

This clonotype was seen at least ten times. The chain uses TRBV29-1 and TRBJ1-4; D is possibly TRBD1 (5 bases). CDR3 length: 15 residues. The germline CDR1 and CDR2 sequences are SQVTM and ANQGSEA. With 3 bases removed from V and 8 bases from J, the gap between germline ends came to 19 bases. The CDR3 sequence: CSVEGIGGVREKLFF. CDR3 nucleotide sequence: TGCAGCGTTGAGGGCATCGGGGGAGTAAGAGAAAAACTGTTTTTT.

This sequence joins TRBV2 and TRBJ2-3; D perhaps matches TRBD2 (6 bases). The CDR3 is 15 amino acids. V lost 6 bases and J lost 4, with 17 bases in between. The germline gives CDR1 SNHLY, CDR2 FYNNEI. The CDR3 region has the DNA TGTGCCAGCAGCCCGGGTAGCGGCCCTCCAGATACGCAGTATTTT. Its translation: CASSPGSGPPDTQYF. The full variable domain, rest sourced from reference TRBV2 and TRBJ2-3, is EPEVTQTPSHQVTQMGQEVILRCVPISNHLYFYWYRQILGQKVEFLVSFYNNEISEKSEIFDDQFSVERPDGSNFTLKIRSTKLEDSAMYFCASSPGSGPPDTQYFGPGTRLTVL.

The chain carries TRBV7-9 and TRBJ1-4, with a tentative D call TRBD1 (5 bases). CDR3 length: 17 amino acids. Trimming stripped 5 bases from V and 4 bases from J, with 20 bases between. CDR1 and CDR2 from the germline V gene are SEHNR and FQNEAQ (reference sequence). The CDR3 sequence: CASSQLIGDSLNEKLFF. The CDR3 DNA reads as TGTGCCAGCAGCCAACTCATCGGGGACTCCCTTAATGAAAAACTGTTTTTT.

The chain employs TRBV5-4 and TRBJ1-2, with D possibly TRBD1 on 5 matching bases. The V end lost 4 bases, the J end lost 1 base, and 20 bases lay between the germline ends. The CDR3 contains 17 residues. The germline V gene has CDR1 SGHNT and CDR2 YYREEE (reference sequence). CDR3 DNA sequence: TGTGCCAGCAGCCTGCCCCCAGGGTGGGCCCTTAACTATGGCTACACCTTC. Residues: CASSLPPGWALNYGYTF.

This clonotype has a single count. This sequence may be a read error, since a much larger clone differs from it by one base. The chain has TRBV7-9 and TRBJ2-1; perhaps TRBD1 as D (6 bases). The end of the DNA is better explained by TRBJ2-7, so the J call may be wrong. CDR3 length equals 14 residues. Germline assignment: CDR1 SEHNR and CDR2 FQNEAQ (reference sequence). The CDR3 here is CASSLRGTDNEQYF. CDR3 coding DNA: TGTGCCAGCAGCCTAAGGGGGACGGACAATGAGCAGTACTTC.

The V call is TRBV6-2 or TRBV6-3, the J call TRBJ2-5; 8 bases match TRBD1. Germline-derived CDR1 and CDR2 are MNHEY and SVGEGT. This CDR3 is built from 17 residues. V shed 6 bases, J shed 5 bases, and the junction held 17 bases outside the gene matches. The DNA of the CDR3 is TGTGCCAGCAGCCTTAAGAGCGCCAGGGGGCTTCGGGAGACCCAGTACTTC. Protein: CASSLKSARGLRETQYF.

The sample holds many counts of this clonotype. The V call is TRBV5-1, the J call TRBJ2-1; D gene unclear. V lost 0 bases, J lost 3 bases, and 10 bases lay in between. This CDR3 region has 15 residues. Looked up from germline, CDR1 is SGHRS and CDR2 is YFSETQ. CDR3 nucleotide sequence: TGCGCCAGCAGCTTGGTGCGGCCTTACTACAATGAGCAGTTCTTC. Protein sequence: CASSLVRPYYNEQFF. The whole variable domain, remainder taken from reference TRBV5-1 and TRBJ2-1, is KAGVTQTPRYLIKTRGQQVTLSCSPISGHRSVSWYQQTPGQGLQFLFEYFSETQRNKGNFPGRFSGRQFSNSRSEMNVSTLELGDSALYLCASSLVRPYYNEQFFGPGTRLTVL.

This clonotype was observed many times. The genes are TRBV6-5 and TRBJ2-7, with 8 bases lining up with TRBD2. CDR1 and CDR2 from the germline V gene are MNHEY and SVGAGI. The V segment lost 1 base and the J segment 4 bases; nucleotides outside the gene matches: 12. The CDR3 extends over 17 amino acids. As DNA, the CDR3 is TGTGCCAGCAGTTACTATCGTCCGGGACTAGTTCCTTACGAGCAGTACTTC. This encodes CASSYYRPGLVPYEQYF.

The CDR3 here is CASSFVASYEQYF. The CDR3 coding sequence is TGTGCCAGCAGTTTCGTAGCCTCCTACGAGCAGTACTTC. The J gene is TRBJ2-7, the V gene TRBV27, with D unresolved. The germline V and J ends were trimmed by 3 bases and 0 bases, with 6 bases remaining between them. Germline V gives CDR1 MNHEY, CDR2 SMNVEV (reference sequence). The CDR3 has 13 amino acids.

This clonotype has ten or more counts. This chain links TRBV25-1 with TRBJ2-3; maybe TRBD2 (5 bases). The CDR3 contains 14 residues. V lost 5 bases and J 4 bases, leaving 13 bases between the germline ends. CDR1 is MGHDK, CDR2 SYGVNS, per germline. The CDR3, as DNA: TGTGCCAGCAGTCTAGGACTCGACCCAGATACGCAGTATTTT. Encoded protein: CASSLGLDPDTQYF.

This clonotype was seen repeatedly, ten times or more. The gene calls are TRBV6-5 and TRBJ2-7; 7 nucleotides agree with TRBD2. Germline CDR1 MNHEY, CDR2 SVGAGI. Trimming took 3 bases from V and 4 from J; bases not matched to a gene: 12. The length of the CDR3 is 16 residues. The CDR3 DNA follows: TGTGCCAGCAGTTATATCTGGGGGGGGATCGGTTACGAGCAGTACTTC. Protein product: CASSYIWGGIGYEQYF.

This clonotype was observed at least ten times. The chain employs TRBV29-1 and TRBJ2-1, with 9 bases identical to TRBD2. The CDR3 totals 13 residues. Per germline, CDR1 SQVTM and CDR2 ANQGSEA. Trimming removed 8 bases from V and 3 bases from J; junction bases left unmatched: 5. CDR3 amino acids: CSSEAGGYNEQFF. CDR3 DNA: TGCAGCTCAGAAGCGGGGGGCTACAATGAGCAGTTCTTC.

The gene calls are TRBV5-1 and TRBJ1-1, with 7 positions matching TRBD1. The trim removed 0 bases at V and 5 bases at J, leaving 7 bases unmatched. Germline values: CDR1 SGHRS, CDR2 YFSETQ. This CDR3 contains 15 residues. Written as DNA, the CDR3 is TGCGCCAGCAGCTTGGGAGGACAGGAGACGACTGAAGCTTTCTTT. Its protein is CASSLGGQETTEAFF.

The genes are TRBV10-3 and TRBJ2-1, with TRBD2 identical over 13 bases. Germline loops: CDR1 ENHRY, CDR2 SYGVKD. CDR3 length: 18 residues. V lost 4 bases and J lost 6; bases outside the gene matches: 12. CDR3 nucleotide sequence: TGTGCCATCAGTGGTGGGACTAGCGGGATGAGTCTCGGCAATGAGCAGTTCTTC. Its translation is CAISGGTSGMSLGNEQFF.

This clonotype has at least ten counts. Written as DNA, the CDR3 is TGTGCCATCAGAGCCGGACAGAACCAAGAGACCCAGTACTTC. Its protein product is CAIRAGQNQETQYF. This rearrangement joins TRBV10-3 to TRBJ2-5, with TRBD1 as a possible D gene (6 bases). Germline loops: CDR1 ENHRY, CDR2 SYGVKD. Trimming removed 6 bases at V and 0 bases at J, with 11 bases between. The CDR3 sequence is 14 residues long.

The sample holds a few counts of this clonotype. The V gene is TRBV7-8, the J gene TRBJ2-7, with D unresolved. Germline V gives CDR1 SGHVS, CDR2 FQNEAQ. With 1 base removed from V and 3 bases from J, the gap between germline ends came to 7 bases. The CDR3 has 13 amino acids. CDR3 protein: CASSLGHGYEQYV. The CDR3 DNA reads TGTGCCAGCAGCTTAGGTCATGGCTACGAGCAGTACGTC.

This clonotype was seen ten or more times. V gene TRBV7-2 combines with J gene TRBJ2-1, with TRBD1 matching 12 bases. Trimming at V came to 2 bases and at J to 4 bases, leaving 3 bases not matched to a gene. CDR3 length: 16 residues. Germline V gene data show CDR1 as SGHTA and CDR2 as FQGNSA. The CDR3 protein is CASSLWGQGAYNEQFF. The CDR3, as DNA: TGTGCCAGCAGCTTATGGGGACAGGGGGCGTACAATGAGCAGTTCTTC.

This clonotype was detected ten times or more. The chain joins TRBV24-1 to TRBJ2-5, with D possibly being TRBD1 (6 bases). Trimming cost V 9 bases and J 1 base, with 17 bases left between them. Germline loops: CDR1 KGHDR, CDR2 SFDVKD. CDR3 length: 15 amino acids. CDR3 amino acids: CATEEQGRGQETQYF. The CDR3 DNA sequence: TGTGCCACCGAGGAACAGGGACGGGGCCAAGAGACCCAGTACTTC.

This clonotype was counted ten times or more. The chain combines TRBV12-3 or TRBV12-4 with TRBJ1-1, with D possibly being TRBD1 (6 bases). The CDR3 loop spans 14 amino acids. V was shortened by 6 bases and J by 5 bases, with 16 bases between the two germline ends. In nucleotides, the CDR3 is TGTGCCAGCAGATCAGAGGGGGATTGGACTGAAGCTTTCTTT. It codes for CASRSEGDWTEAFF.

This clonotype was detected only a few times. This chain uses TRBV6-2 or TRBV6-3 with TRBJ1-2; D ambiguous. Germline lookup yields CDR1 MNHEY and CDR2 SVGEGT. V was trimmed by 6 bases and J by 7 bases, leaving 9 bases between them. The CDR3 spans 11 residues. The CDR3 DNA reads TGTGCCAGCAGAAGTTTAGGTGGCTACACCTTC. This sequence encodes CASRSLGGYTF.

This clonotype showed up many times. The chain recombines TRBV11-2 with TRBJ1-2; D possibly corresponds to TRBD1 (5 bases). From germline, CDR1 is SGHAT and CDR2 FQNNGV. The V end lost 1 base, the J end lost 4 bases, and 10 bases lay between the germline ends. The CDR3 covers 14 residues. CDR3 sequence (DNA): TGTGCCAGCAGCTTAGGGCAGGGAGTCTATGGCTACACCTTC. Its translation is CASSLGQGVYGYTF.